One TCR beta chain is described in this entry. Its antigen is not identified. The PCR template was genomic DNA. Amplification of the beta chain CDR3 used 30 forward and 13 reverse multiplex primers. TCRdb passed the multiplex PCR reads through MiXCR, listing each CDR3 protein once. The sample yields 270,000 or so distinct CDR3 sequences, roughly 48% seen once. This sample was included in a study of type 1 and type 2 diabetes patients. About the study: The cohort mixed type 1 diabetes, type 2 diabetes and nondiabetic donors.

The germline gives CDR1 DFQATT, CDR2 SNEGSKA (reference sequence). Trimming removed 5 bases at V and 8 bases at J, with 18 bases between. The CDR3 is 13 amino acids. Study findings and constraints: Groups were not age- or gender-matched, which may bias interpretation. Some expanded clones seen only in T1D might occur in additional T2D or control samples.

All diabetic donors were classified as either type 1 or type 2 diabetes. The sample comprised peripheral blood mononuclear cells (PBMCs). The V and J genes are TRBV20-1 and TRBJ1-2, with a tentative D call TRBD1 (6 bases). This clonotype was obtained from a man in his late teens or twenties with type 2 diabetes. The CDR3 DNA reads as TGCAGTGCTGGTAACCGGGGGGCGCGGGGCTACACCTTC. This gives the protein CSAGNRGARGYTF.